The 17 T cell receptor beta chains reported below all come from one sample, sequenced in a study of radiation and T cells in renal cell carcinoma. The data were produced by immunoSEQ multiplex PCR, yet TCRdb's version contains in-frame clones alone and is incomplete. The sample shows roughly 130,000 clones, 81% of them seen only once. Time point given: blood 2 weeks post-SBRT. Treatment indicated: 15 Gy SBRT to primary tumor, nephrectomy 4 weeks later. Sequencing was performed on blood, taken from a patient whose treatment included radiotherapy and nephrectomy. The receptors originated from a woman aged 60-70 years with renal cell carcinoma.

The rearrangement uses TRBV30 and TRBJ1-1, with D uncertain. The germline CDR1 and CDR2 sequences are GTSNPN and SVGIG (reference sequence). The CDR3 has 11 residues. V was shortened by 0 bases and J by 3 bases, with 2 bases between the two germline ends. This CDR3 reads CAWSVYTEAFF. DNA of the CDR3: TGTGCCTGGAGTGTATACACTGAAGCTTTCTTT.

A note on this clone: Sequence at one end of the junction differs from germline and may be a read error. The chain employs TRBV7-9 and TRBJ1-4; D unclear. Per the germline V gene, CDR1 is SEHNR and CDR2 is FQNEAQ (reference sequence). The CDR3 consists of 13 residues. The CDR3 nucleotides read TGTGCCAGCAGCCCGTCTTCAAATGGAAAACTGTTTTTT. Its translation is CASSPSSNGKLFF.

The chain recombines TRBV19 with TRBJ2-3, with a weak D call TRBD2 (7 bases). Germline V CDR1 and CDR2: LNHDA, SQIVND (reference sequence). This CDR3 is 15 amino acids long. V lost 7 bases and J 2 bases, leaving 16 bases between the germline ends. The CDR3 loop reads CASTPRGGTTDTQYF. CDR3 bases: TGTGCCAGTACCCCACGCGGGGGCACCACAGATACGCAGTATTTT.

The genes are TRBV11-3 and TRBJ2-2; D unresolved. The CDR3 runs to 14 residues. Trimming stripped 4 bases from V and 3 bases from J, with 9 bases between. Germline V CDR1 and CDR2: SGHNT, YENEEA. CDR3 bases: TGTGCCAGCAGCTCCGGCCGGTACACCGGGGAGCTGTTTTTT. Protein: CASSSGRYTGELFF. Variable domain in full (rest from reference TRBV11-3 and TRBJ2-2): EAGVVQSPRYKIIEKKQPVAFWCNPISGHNTLYWYLQNLGQGPELLIRYENEEAVDDSQLPKDRFSAERLKGVDSTLKIQPAELGDSAVYLCASSSGRYTGELFFGEGSRLTVL.

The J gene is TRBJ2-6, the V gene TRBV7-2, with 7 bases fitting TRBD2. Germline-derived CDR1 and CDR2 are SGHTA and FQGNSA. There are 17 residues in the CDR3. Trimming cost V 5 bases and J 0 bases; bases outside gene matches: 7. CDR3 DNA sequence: TGTGCCAGCAGCCCCCTCGGGGGGAGCTCTGGGGCCAACGTCCTGACTTTC. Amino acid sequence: CASSPLGGSSGANVLTF.

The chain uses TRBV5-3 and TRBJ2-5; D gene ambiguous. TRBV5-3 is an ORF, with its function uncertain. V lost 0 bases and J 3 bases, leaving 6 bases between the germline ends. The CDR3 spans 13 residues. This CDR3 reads CARSLGEEETQYF. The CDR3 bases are TGTGCCAGAAGCTTGGGTGAGGAAGAGACCCAGTACTTC.

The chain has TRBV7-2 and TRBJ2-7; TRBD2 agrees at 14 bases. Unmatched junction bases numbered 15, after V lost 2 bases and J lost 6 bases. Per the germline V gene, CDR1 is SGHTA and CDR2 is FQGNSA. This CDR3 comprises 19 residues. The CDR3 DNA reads TGTGCCAGCAGCTTAACGGGCCCGACTAGCGGGAGGGCCAACGTCGAGCAGTACTTC. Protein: CASSLTGPTSGRANVEQYF.

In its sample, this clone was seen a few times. CDR3 coding DNA: TGCAGCGTTGGGGGGTCTAACTATGGCTACACCTTC. Residues: CSVGGSNYGYTF. V usage is TRBV29-1 and J usage is TRBJ1-2, with D possibly being TRBD1 (5 bases). V gave up 4 bases and J gave up 0 bases, with 6 bases separating them. CDR3 size: 12 residues. Germline V gene data show CDR1 as SQVTM and CDR2 as ANQGSEA.

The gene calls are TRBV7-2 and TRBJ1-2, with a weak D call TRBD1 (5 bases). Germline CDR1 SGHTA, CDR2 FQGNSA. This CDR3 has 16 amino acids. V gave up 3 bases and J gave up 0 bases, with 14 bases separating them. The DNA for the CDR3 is TGTGCCAGCAGCTTGCTAACTGGGACGGCTAACTATGGCTACACCTTC. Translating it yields CASSLLTGTANYGYTF.

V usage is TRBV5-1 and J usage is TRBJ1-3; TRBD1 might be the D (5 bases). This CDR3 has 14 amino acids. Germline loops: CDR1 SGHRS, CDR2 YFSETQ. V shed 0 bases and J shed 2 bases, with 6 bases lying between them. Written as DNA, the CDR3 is TGCGCCAGCAGCTTGGAGGGGACTGGAAACACCATATATTTT. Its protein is CASSLEGTGNTIYF.

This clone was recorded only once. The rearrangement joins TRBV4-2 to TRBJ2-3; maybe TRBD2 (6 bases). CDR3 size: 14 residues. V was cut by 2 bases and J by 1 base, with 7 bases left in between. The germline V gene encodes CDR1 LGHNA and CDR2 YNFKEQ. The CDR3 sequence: CASSQKRGTDTQYF. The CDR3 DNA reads TGTGCCAGCAGCCAAAAGCGGGGCACAGATACGCAGTATTTT.

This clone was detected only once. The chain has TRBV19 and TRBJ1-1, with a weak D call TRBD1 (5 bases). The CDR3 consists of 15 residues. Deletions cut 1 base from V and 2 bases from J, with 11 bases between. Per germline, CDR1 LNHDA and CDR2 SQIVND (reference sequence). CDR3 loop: CASSIAPGHNTEAFF. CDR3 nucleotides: TGTGCCAGTAGTATAGCCCCAGGACACAACACTGAAGCTTTCTTT.

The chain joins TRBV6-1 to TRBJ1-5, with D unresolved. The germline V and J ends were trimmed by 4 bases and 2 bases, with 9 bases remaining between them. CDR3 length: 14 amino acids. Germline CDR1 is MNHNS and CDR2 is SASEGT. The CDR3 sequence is CASSGPGGNQPQHF. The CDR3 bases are TGTGCCAGCAGTGGGCCCGGTGGCAATCAGCCCCAGCATTTT.

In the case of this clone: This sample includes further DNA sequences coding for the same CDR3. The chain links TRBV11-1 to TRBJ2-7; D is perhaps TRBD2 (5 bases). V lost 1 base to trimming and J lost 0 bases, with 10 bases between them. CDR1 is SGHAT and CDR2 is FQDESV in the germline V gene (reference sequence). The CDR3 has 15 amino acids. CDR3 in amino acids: CASSLVSRGSYEQYF. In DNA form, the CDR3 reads TGTGCCAGCAGCTTAGTTTCTCGGGGCTCCTACGAGCAGTACTTC.

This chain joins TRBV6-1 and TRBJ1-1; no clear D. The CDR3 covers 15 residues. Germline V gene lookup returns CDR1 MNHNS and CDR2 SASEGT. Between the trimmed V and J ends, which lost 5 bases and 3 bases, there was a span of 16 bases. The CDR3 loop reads CASSLMNGGDTEAFF. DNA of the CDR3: TGTGCCAGCAGTCTAATGAACGGTGGGGACACTGAAGCTTTCTTT.

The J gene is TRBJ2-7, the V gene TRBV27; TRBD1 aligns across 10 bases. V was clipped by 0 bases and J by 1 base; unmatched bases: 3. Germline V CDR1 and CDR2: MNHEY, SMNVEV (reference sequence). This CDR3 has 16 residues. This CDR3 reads CASSLSGQGLSYEQYF. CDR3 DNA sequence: TGTGCCAGCAGTTTATCGGGACAGGGGCTTTCCTACGAGCAGTACTTC.

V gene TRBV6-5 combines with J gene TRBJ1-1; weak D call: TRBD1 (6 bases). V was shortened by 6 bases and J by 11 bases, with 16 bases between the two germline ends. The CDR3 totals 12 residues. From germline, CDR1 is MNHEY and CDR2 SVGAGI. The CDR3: CASSNLPGEAFF. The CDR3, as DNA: TGTGCCAGCAGCAATCTCCCAGGGGAGGCTTTCTTT.